Listed below are T cell receptor beta chains from one sample, sequenced in a study of blood T cell repertoires in COVID-19. Libraries were prepared by immunoSEQ multiplex PCR; TCRdb keeps only in-frame clonotypes and omits some of them. Among about 250,000 clones listed, approximately 88% were seen once. Material: peripheral blood. These receptor sequences come from a woman aged 25 to 45 with COVID-19, enrolled during active disease. The CDR3 runs from the conserved cysteine through the conserved F or W. Each record gives: clone size, J gene, D gene, V gene, CDR3 DNA, CDR3 protein. The D gene is left open where the match is weak. Size tells how often a clone was seen (once, few, many) or the class of an expanded clone, and some rows leave it out.

abundance: -; j_gene: TRBJ1-2; d_gene: -; v_gene: TRBV11-2; CDR3nt: TGTGCCAGCAGCTTCAGCATTACAGAGAGCAACTATGGCTACACCTTC; CDR3aa: CASSFSITESNYGYTF
abundance: -; j_gene: TRBJ1-1; d_gene: -; v_gene: TRBV10-3; CDR3nt: TGTGCCATCAGTGAGTCGCGTTTGAACACTGAAGCTTTCTTT; CDR3aa: CAISESRLNTEAFF
abundance: -; j_gene: TRBJ1-1; d_gene: -; v_gene: TRBV19; CDR3nt: TGTGCCAGTAGTATAGGGGGCCCTAACACTGAAGCTTTCTTT; CDR3aa: CASSIGGPNTEAFF
abundance: -; j_gene: TRBJ1-1; d_gene: -; v_gene: TRBV7-9; CDR3nt: TGTGCCAGCAGCTTAGGTGCACAGTTGAACACTGAAGCTTTCTTT; CDR3aa: CASSLGAQLNTEAFF
abundance: -; j_gene: TRBJ2-3; d_gene: -; v_gene: TRBV28; CDR3nt: TGTGCCAGCAGCCCGTTAAGAGCGGACACAGATACGCAGTATTTT; CDR3aa: CASSPLRADTDTQYF
abundance: -; j_gene: TRBJ1-2; d_gene: TRBD1; v_gene: TRBV7-2; CDR3nt: TGTGCCAGCAGCTTAGGGCCCCCGCCCAGGACAGGGAATGGCTACACCTTC; CDR3aa: CASSLGPPPRTGNGYTF
abundance: -; j_gene: TRBJ2-7; d_gene: TRBD1; v_gene: TRBV7-2; CDR3nt: TGTGCCAGCAGCTTAGGGGCGACAGGGAAGAACGAGCAGTACTTC; CDR3aa: CASSLGATGKNEQYF
abundance: -; j_gene: TRBJ2-2; d_gene: TRBD1; v_gene: TRBV5-4; CDR3nt: TGTGCCAGCAGCTTTCATTCCGGGACAGGGGCCGCGAACACCGGGGAGCTGTTTTTT; CDR3aa: CASSFHSGTGAANTGELFF
abundance: few; j_gene: TRBJ1-1; d_gene: -; v_gene: TRBV18; CDR3nt: TGTGCCAGCTCACCCCAGGAAGGGAGGACTGAAGCTTTCTTT; CDR3aa: CASSPQEGRTEAFF
abundance: -; j_gene: TRBJ1-2; d_gene: -; v_gene: TRBV4-3; CDR3nt: TGCGCCAGCAGCCAAGATCCAGACTTCGATAACTATGGCTACACCTTC; CDR3aa: CASSQDPDFDNYGYTF
abundance: -; j_gene: TRBJ2-1; d_gene: -; v_gene: TRBV19; CDR3nt: TGTGCCAGTAGTATTTCTTCCCGGGTACCTAATGAGCAGTTCTTC; CDR3aa: CASSISSRVPNEQFF
abundance: -; j_gene: TRBJ2-3; d_gene: TRBD1; v_gene: TRBV5-4; CDR3nt: TGTGCCAGCAGCTTGGTCGGACAGGGGGATACGCAGTATTTT; CDR3aa: CASSLVGQGDTQYF
abundance: -; j_gene: TRBJ2-7; d_gene: -; v_gene: TRBV5-4; CDR3nt: TGTGCCAGCAGCTTGGGCCCTTCGTCGGGCTACGAGCAGTACTTC; CDR3aa: CASSLGPSSGYEQYF
abundance: -; j_gene: TRBJ2-5; d_gene: TRBD1; v_gene: TRBV2; CDR3nt: TGTGCCAGCAGACCGGGACAGGGCCAAGAGACCCAGTACTTC; CDR3aa: CASRPGQGQETQYF
abundance: -; j_gene: TRBJ2-7; d_gene: TRBD1; v_gene: TRBV28; CDR3nt: TGTGCCAGCAGTCTATTAACAGGGGGCAGCTCCTACGAGCAGTACTTC; CDR3aa: CASSLLTGGSSYEQYF
abundance: -; j_gene: TRBJ1-1; d_gene: -; v_gene: TRBV7-9; CDR3nt: TGTGCCAGCAGCTTAGTGCCCCAGGGGCTTGGCACTGAAGCTTTCTTT; CDR3aa: CASSLVPQGLGTEAFF
abundance: -; j_gene: TRBJ2-2; d_gene: -; v_gene: TRBV11-3; CDR3nt: TGTGCCAGCAGCCGCGGGCGCCGGGAGCTGTTTTTT; CDR3aa: CASSRGRRELFF
abundance: -; j_gene: TRBJ1-5; d_gene: TRBD1; v_gene: TRBV18; CDR3nt: TGTGCCAGCTCACCAGAAACAGGGGGTAGCAATCAGCCCCAGCATTTT; CDR3aa: CASSPETGGSNQPQHF
abundance: -; j_gene: TRBJ1-2; d_gene: -; v_gene: TRBV2; CDR3nt: TGTGCCAGCAGGACGGACAGAAACTATGGCTACACCTTC; CDR3aa: CASRTDRNYGYTF
abundance: -; j_gene: TRBJ2-1; d_gene: TRBD2; v_gene: TRBV7-2; CDR3nt: TGTGCCAGCAGCCAGGGGTCTAGCGGGAGGTTCTCGCAGTTCTTC; CDR3aa: CASSQGSSGRFSQFF
abundance: -; j_gene: TRBJ1-6; d_gene: TRBD1; v_gene: TRBV6-5; CDR3nt: TGTGCCAGCAGTAACTACAGGGGAGAAGAGTCACCCCTCCACTTT; CDR3aa: CASSNYRGEESPLHF
abundance: -; j_gene: TRBJ1-1; d_gene: TRBD1; v_gene: TRBV7-9; CDR3nt: TGTGCCAGCAGCACTGGACAGGGAATGAACACTGAAGCTTTCTTT; CDR3aa: CASSTGQGMNTEAFF
abundance: -; j_gene: TRBJ2-3; d_gene: -; v_gene: TRBV13; CDR3nt: TGTGCCAGCAGCTCCCCCTGGGGAGGCGACACCCCAGATACGCAGTATTTT; CDR3aa: CASSSPWGGDTPDTQYF
abundance: -; j_gene: TRBJ1-2; d_gene: TRBD1; v_gene: TRBV6-2/TRBV6-3; CDR3nt: TGTGCCAGCAGTTACGGCGGGACAGGGCATGGCTACACCTTC; CDR3aa: CASSYGGTGHGYTF
abundance: -; j_gene: TRBJ1-5; d_gene: -; v_gene: TRBV6-6; CDR3nt: TGTGCCAGCAGCCAGGGGATTAGCAATCAGCCCCAGCATTTT; CDR3aa: CASSQGISNQPQHF
abundance: -; j_gene: TRBJ2-1; d_gene: TRBD2; v_gene: TRBV3-1/TRBV3-2; CDR3nt: TGTGCCAGCAGCCGGACCGTCCTAGCTAGCGGCTACAATGAGCAGTTCTTC; CDR3aa: CASSRTVLASGYNEQFF
abundance: -; j_gene: TRBJ1-3; d_gene: TRBD1; v_gene: TRBV28; CDR3nt: TGTGCCAGCAGTTTATGGGGCAGGGGGTCAGGAAACACCATATATTTT; CDR3aa: CASSLWGRGSGNTIYF
abundance: -; j_gene: TRBJ1-2; d_gene: TRBD1; v_gene: TRBV5-4; CDR3nt: TGTGCCAGCAGGAGGACAGGGGGATCTGGCTACACCTTC; CDR3aa: CASRRTGGSGYTF
abundance: -; j_gene: TRBJ1-4; d_gene: -; v_gene: TRBV7-2; CDR3nt: TGTGCCAGCAGCTTAGAGGGCAGGGTTTATGAAAAACTGTTTTTT; CDR3aa: CASSLEGRVYEKLFF
abundance: -; j_gene: TRBJ1-2; d_gene: TRBD1; v_gene: TRBV24-1; CDR3nt: TGTGCCACCAGTGCTGCAGGGGGCGACTATGGCTACACCTTC; CDR3aa: CATSAAGGDYGYTF
abundance: few; j_gene: TRBJ2-1; d_gene: TRBD1; v_gene: TRBV11-3; CDR3nt: TGTGCCAGCAGCTTAGGGGACAGGAGGTACAATGAGCAGTTCTTC; CDR3aa: CASSLGDRRYNEQFF
abundance: -; j_gene: TRBJ2-6; d_gene: -; v_gene: TRBV7-7; CDR3nt: TGTGCTAGCAGCTCAAAAAATGGGGGGACCGGGGCCAACGTCCTGACTTTC; CDR3aa: CASSSKNGGTGANVLTF
abundance: -; j_gene: TRBJ2-5; d_gene: -; v_gene: TRBV7-8; CDR3nt: TGTGCCAGCAGCTTAGCCTACTTAGAACAAGAGACCCAGTACTTC; CDR3aa: CASSLAYLEQETQYF
abundance: -; j_gene: TRBJ2-2; d_gene: TRBD1; v_gene: TRBV5-1; CDR3nt: TGCGCCAGCTGGACAGGGGGCGCGTTCACCGGGGAGCTGTTTTTT; CDR3aa: CASWTGGAFTGELFF
abundance: -; j_gene: TRBJ2-6; d_gene: -; v_gene: TRBV6-1; CDR3nt: TGTGCCAGCAGTGGCTTAGGCCGGACAGCTGGGGCCAACGTCCTGACTTTC; CDR3aa: CASSGLGRTAGANVLTF
abundance: -; j_gene: TRBJ2-3; d_gene: -; v_gene: TRBV5-1; CDR3nt: TGCGCCAGCAGCCCAGGGGAAGATACGCAGTATTTT; CDR3aa: CASSPGEDTQYF
abundance: -; j_gene: TRBJ2-5; d_gene: TRBD2; v_gene: TRBV7-2; CDR3nt: TGTGCCAGCAGCCCCGGAATAGGCAGGGAGGGTGAGACCCAGTACTTC; CDR3aa: CASSPGIGREGETQYF
abundance: -; j_gene: TRBJ2-5; d_gene: -; v_gene: TRBV6-5; CDR3nt: TGTGCCAGCAGCCTTCTTTGGGGAGTAGGGGAGACCCAGTACTTC; CDR3aa: CASSLLWGVGETQYF
abundance: -; j_gene: TRBJ1-6; d_gene: -; v_gene: TRBV18; CDR3nt: TGTGCCAGCTCACCGACTAGACAGCCACAGAATTCACCCCTCCACTTT; CDR3aa: CASSPTRQPQNSPLHF
abundance: few; j_gene: TRBJ2-2; d_gene: TRBD2; v_gene: TRBV27; CDR3nt: TGTGCCAGCAGTTTACTCCTAGCGGGAGTGTACACCGGGGAGCTGTTTTTT; CDR3aa: CASSLLLAGVYTGELFF
abundance: -; j_gene: TRBJ2-6; d_gene: TRBD1; v_gene: TRBV27; CDR3nt: TGTGCCAGCAAATTGTTTCAGGGACAGGGGAGCTCTGGGGCCAACGTCCTGACTTTC; CDR3aa: CASKLFQGQGSSGANVLTF
abundance: -; j_gene: TRBJ1-2; d_gene: TRBD1; v_gene: TRBV9; CDR3nt: TGTGCCAGCAGCGAGAAGACAGGGTTCTATGGCTACACCTTC; CDR3aa: CASSEKTGFYGYTF
abundance: -; j_gene: TRBJ2-3; d_gene: -; v_gene: TRBV20-1; CDR3nt: TGCAGTGCTAGTCTCCAGGGTTACACAGATACGCAGTATTTT; CDR3aa: CSASLQGYTDTQYF
abundance: -; j_gene: TRBJ1-2; d_gene: TRBD1; v_gene: TRBV28; CDR3nt: TGTGCCAGCCGTTTAGGGGGCAGGTACTATGGCTACACCTTC; CDR3aa: CASRLGGRYYGYTF
abundance: once; j_gene: TRBJ2-1; d_gene: TRBD2; v_gene: TRBV9; CDR3nt: TGTGCCAGCAGCGTAGTCCCTAGCGGTAGCTCCTACAATGAGCAGTTCTTC; CDR3aa: CASSVVPSGSSYNEQFF
abundance: few; j_gene: TRBJ2-2; d_gene: -; v_gene: TRBV6-6; CDR3nt: TGTGCCAGCAGTCAGACCCTGACAGCTACGAACACCGGGGAGCTGTTTTTT; CDR3aa: CASSQTLTATNTGELFF
abundance: -; j_gene: TRBJ2-1; d_gene: TRBD1; v_gene: TRBV2; CDR3nt: TGTGCCAGCAGCGCGTCATGGACAGGGGGTGCCTACAATGAGCAGTTCTTC; CDR3aa: CASSASWTGGAYNEQFF
abundance: few; j_gene: TRBJ1-1; d_gene: -; v_gene: TRBV6-6; CDR3nt: TGTGCCAGCATTAGGGGGTTGGGCACTGAAGCTTTCTTT; CDR3aa: CASIRGLGTEAFF
abundance: once; j_gene: TRBJ2-1; d_gene: -; v_gene: TRBV19; CDR3nt: TGTGCCAGTAGTATCCTCCATACTAGCAATGAGCAGTTCTTC; CDR3aa: CASSILHTSNEQFF